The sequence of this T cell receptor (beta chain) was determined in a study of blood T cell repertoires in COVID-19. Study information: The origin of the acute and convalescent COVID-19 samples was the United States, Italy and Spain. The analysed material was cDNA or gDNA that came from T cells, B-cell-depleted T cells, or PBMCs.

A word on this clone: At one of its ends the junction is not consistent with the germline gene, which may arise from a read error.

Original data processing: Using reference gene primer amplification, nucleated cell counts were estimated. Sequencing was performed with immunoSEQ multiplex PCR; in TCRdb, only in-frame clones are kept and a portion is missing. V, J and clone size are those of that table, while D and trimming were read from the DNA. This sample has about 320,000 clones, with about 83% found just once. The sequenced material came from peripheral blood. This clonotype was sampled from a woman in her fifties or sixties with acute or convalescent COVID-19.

The CDR3 DNA reads TGTGCCAGCAGCACCAACAGCCAAGGGACCCAGTACTTC. This encodes CASSTNSQGTQYF. The chain links TRBV7-3 to TRBJ2-5, with D hard to call. The germline CDR1 and CDR2 sequences are SGHTA and FQGTGA. The CDR3 length is 13 residues.